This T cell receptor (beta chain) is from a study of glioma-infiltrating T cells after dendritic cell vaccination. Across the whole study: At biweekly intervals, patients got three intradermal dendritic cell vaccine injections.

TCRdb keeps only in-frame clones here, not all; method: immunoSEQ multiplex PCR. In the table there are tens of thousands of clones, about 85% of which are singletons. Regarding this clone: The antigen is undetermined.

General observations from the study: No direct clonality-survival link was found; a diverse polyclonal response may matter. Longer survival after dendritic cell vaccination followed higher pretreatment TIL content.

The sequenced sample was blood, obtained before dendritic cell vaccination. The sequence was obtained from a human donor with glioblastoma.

CDR3 amino acids: CASSYGVGNTIYF. The CDR3 DNA follows: TGTGCCAGCAGTTACGGAGTTGGAAACACCATATATTTT. The chain combines TRBV6-5 with TRBJ1-3; no definite D call. Germline V gives CDR1 MNHEY, CDR2 SVGAGI. V was shortened by 2 bases and J by 3 bases, with 5 bases between the two germline ends. The CDR3 contains 13 residues.